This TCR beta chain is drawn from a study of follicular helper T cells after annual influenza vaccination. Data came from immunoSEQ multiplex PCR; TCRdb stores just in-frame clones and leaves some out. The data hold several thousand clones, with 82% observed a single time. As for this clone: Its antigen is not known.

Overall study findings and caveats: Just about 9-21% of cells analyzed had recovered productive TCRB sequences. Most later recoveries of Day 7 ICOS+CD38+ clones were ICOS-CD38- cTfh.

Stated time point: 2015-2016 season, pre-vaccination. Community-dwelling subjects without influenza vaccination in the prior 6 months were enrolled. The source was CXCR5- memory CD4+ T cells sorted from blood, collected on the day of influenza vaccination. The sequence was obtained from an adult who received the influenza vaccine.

CDR3 coding DNA: TGTGCCAGCAACAACCGGGGACAGGGGGCGGATACGCAGTATTTT. Protein sequence: CASNNRGQGADTQYF. The chain couples TRBV7-9 to TRBJ2-3; 12 bases are a match to TRBD1. Losses at the gene ends were 7 bases for V and 6 bases for J; bases not matched to a gene: 8. This CDR3 has 15 residues. Germline V lookup: CDR1 SEHNR, CDR2 FQNEAQ (reference sequence).